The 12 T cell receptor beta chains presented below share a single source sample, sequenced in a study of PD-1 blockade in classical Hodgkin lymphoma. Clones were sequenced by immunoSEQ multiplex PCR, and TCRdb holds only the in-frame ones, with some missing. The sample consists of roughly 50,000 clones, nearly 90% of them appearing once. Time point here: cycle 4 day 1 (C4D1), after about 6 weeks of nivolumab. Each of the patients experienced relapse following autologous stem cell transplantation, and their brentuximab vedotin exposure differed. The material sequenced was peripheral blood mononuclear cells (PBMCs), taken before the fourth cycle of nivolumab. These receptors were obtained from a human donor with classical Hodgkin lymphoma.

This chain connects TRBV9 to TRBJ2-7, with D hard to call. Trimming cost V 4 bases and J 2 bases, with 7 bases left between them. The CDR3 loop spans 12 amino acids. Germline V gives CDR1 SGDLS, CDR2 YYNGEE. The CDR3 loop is CASSITPYEQYF. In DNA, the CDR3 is TGTGCCAGCAGCATCACACCCTACGAGCAGTACTTC. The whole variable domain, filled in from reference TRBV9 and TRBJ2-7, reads DSGVTQTPKHLITATGQRVTLRCSPRSGDLSVYWYQQSLDQGLQFLIQYYNGEERAKGNILERFSAQQFPDLHSELNLSSLELGDSALYFCASSITPYEQYFGPGTRLTVT.

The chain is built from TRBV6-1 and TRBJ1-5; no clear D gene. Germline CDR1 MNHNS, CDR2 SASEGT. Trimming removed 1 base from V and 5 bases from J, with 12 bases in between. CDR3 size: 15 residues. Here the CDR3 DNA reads TGTGCCAGCAGTGAAGTAGGGCACACACATCAGCCCCAGCATTTT. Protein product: CASSEVGHTHQPQHF.

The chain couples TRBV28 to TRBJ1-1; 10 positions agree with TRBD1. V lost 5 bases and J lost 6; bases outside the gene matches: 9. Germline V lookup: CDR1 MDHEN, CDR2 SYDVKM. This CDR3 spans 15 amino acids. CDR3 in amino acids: CASSLPDRGRAEAFF. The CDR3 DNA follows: TGTGCCAGCAGTCTGCCCGACAGGGGGCGAGCTGAAGCTTTCTTT.

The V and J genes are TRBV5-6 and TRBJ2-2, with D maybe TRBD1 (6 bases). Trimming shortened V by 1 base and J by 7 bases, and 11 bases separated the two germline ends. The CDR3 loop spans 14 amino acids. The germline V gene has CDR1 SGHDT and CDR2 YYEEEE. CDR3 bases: TGTGCCAGCAGCTTGAAAACAGGGATCGGGGAGCTGTTTTTT. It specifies CASSLKTGIGELFF.

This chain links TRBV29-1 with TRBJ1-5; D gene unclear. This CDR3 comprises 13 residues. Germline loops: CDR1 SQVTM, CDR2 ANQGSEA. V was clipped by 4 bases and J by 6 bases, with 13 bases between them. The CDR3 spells CSVAHSWGQPQHF. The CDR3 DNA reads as TGCAGCGTTGCACATTCCTGGGGTCAGCCCCAGCATTTT.

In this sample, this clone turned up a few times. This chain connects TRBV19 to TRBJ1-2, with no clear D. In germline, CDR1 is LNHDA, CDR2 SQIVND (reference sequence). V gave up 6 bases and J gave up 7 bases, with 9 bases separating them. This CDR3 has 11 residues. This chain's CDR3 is CASRYLTGYTF. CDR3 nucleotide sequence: TGTGCCAGTAGGTATCTAACTGGCTACACCTTC.

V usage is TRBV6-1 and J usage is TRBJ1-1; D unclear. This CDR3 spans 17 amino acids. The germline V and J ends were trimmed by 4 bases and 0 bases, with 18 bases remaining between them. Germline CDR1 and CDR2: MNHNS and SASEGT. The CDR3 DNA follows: TGTGCCAGCAGTGTAAAATACGGACGGACTATGAACACTGAAGCTTTCTTT. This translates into CASSVKYGRTMNTEAFF.

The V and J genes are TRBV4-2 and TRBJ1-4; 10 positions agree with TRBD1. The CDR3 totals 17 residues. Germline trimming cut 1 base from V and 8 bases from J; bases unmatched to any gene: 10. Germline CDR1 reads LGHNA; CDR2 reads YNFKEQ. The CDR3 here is CASSQAGRQGAREKLFF. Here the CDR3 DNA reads TGTGCCAGCAGCCAAGCAGGAAGACAGGGGGCGAGGGAAAAACTGTTTTTT.

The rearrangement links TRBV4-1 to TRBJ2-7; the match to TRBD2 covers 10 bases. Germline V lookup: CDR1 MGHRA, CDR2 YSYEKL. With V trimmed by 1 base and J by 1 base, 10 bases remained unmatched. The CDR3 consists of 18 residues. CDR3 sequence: CASSQGPTSSGSSYEQYF. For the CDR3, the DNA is TGCGCCAGCAGCCAAGGGCCGACTTCTAGCGGGAGTTCCTACGAGCAGTACTTC.

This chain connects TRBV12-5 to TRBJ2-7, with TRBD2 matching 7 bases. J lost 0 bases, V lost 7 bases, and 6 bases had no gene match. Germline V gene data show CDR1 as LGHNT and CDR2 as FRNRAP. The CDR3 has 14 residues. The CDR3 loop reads CASDIGGSSYEQYF. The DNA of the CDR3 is TGTGCTAGTGATATCGGGGGGAGCTCCTACGAGCAGTACTTC. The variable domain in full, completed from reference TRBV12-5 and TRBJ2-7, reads DARVTQTPRHKVTEMGQEVTMRCQPILGHNTVFWYRQTMMQGLELLAYFRNRAPLDDSGMPKDRFSAEMPDATLATLKIQPSEPRDSAVYFCASDIGGSSYEQYFGPGTRLTVT.

The CDR3 DNA sequence: TGTGCCAGCAGTCCCACGGACAGGGGGAAATCGAACACTGAAGCTTTCTTT. Its protein is CASSPTDRGKSNTEAFF. This chain uses TRBV27 with TRBJ1-1; 10 bases align to TRBD1. V shed 5 bases and J 1 base; nucleotides not matched to a gene: 10. In germline, CDR1 is MNHEY, CDR2 SMNVEV (reference sequence). The CDR3 sequence is 17 residues long.

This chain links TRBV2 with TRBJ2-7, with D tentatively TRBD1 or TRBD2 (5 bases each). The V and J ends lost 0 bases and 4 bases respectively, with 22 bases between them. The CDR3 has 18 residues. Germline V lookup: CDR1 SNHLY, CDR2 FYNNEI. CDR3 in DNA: TGTGCCAGCAGTGAAGCGCAGGGCCTGGGGAGTTGGGGTTACGAGCAGTACTTC. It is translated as CASSEAQGLGSWGYEQYF.